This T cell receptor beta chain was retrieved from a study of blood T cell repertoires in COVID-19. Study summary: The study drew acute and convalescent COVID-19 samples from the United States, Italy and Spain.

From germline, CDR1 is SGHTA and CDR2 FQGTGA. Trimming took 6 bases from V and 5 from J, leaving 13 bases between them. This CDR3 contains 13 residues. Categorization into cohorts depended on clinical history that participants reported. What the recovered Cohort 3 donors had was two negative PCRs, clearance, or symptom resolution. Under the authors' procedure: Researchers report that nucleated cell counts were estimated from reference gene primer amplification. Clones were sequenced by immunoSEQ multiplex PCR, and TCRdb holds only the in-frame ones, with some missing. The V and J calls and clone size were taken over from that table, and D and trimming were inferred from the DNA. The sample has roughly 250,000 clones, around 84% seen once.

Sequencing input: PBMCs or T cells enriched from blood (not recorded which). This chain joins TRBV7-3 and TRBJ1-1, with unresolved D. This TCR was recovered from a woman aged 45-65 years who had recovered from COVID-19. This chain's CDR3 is CASSASRLTEAFF. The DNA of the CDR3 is TGTGCCAGCAGTGCGAGCCGGTTGACTGAAGCTTTCTTT.